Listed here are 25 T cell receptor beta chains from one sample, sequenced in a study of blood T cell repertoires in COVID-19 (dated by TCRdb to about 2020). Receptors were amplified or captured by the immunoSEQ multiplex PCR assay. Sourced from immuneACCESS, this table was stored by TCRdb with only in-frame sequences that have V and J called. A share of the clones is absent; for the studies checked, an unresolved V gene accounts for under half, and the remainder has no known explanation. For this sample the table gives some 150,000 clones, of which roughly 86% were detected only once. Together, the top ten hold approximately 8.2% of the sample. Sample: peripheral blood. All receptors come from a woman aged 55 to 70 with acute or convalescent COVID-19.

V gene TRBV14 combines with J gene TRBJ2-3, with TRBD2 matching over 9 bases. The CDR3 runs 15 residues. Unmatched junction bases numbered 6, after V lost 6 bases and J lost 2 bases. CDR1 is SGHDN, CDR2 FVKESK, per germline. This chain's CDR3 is CASRYSGGLTDTQYF. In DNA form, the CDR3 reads TGTGCCAGCAGGTATAGCGGGGGCCTCACAGATACGCAGTATTTT.

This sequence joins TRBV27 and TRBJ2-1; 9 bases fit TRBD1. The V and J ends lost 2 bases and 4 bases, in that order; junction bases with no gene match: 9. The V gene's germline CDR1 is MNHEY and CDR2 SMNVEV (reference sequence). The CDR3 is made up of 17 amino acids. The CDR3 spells CASSLLGTGRVYNEQFF. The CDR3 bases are TGTGCCAGCAGTTTACTCGGGACAGGGCGGGTATACAATGAGCAGTTCTTC.

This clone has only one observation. The CDR3 bases are TGTGCCAGCAGCCCCCCCCCGGGTGGCATCGGGGAGCTGTTTTTT. Amino acid sequence: CASSPPPGGIGELFF. The V gene is TRBV3-1 (or the pseudogene TRBV3-2), the J gene TRBJ2-2; D not resolved. Trimming took off 4 bases at V and 7 bases at J, with 16 bases between the two ends. Germline loops: CDR1 LGHDT, CDR2 YNNKEL (reference sequence). The CDR3 covers 15 residues.

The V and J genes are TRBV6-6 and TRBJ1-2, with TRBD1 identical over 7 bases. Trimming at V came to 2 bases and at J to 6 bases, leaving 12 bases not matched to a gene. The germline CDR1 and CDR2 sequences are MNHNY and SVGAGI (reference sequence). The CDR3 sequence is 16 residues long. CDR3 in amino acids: CASSYPAKTGSDGYTF. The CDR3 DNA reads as TGTGCCAGCAGTTACCCTGCGAAGACAGGGTCGGATGGCTACACCTTC.

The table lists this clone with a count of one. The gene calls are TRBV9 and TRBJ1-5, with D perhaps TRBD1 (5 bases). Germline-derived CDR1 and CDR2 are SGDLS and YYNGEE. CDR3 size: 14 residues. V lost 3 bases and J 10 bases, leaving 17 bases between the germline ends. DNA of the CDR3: TGTGCCAGCAGCGCGCGGGACTCGGAGTTACCCCAGCATTTT. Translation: CASSARDSELPQHF. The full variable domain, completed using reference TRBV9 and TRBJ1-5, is DSGVTQTPKHLITATGQRVTLRCSPRSGDLSVYWYQQSLDQGLQFLIQYYNGEERAKGNILERFSAQQFPDLHSELNLSSLELGDSALYFCASSARDSELPQHFGDGTRLSIL.

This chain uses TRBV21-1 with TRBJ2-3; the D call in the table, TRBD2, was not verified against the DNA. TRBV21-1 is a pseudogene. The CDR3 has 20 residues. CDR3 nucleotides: TGTGCCAGCACCAACCCGGACATGACTAGCGGGGGCCCGTGGTCGGATACGCAGTATTTT. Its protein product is CASTNPDMTSGGPWSDTQYF.

The CDR3 DNA is TGTGCCACCACCCCCGGGACAGGCAATCAGCCCCAGCATTTT. Encoded protein: CATTPGTGNQPQHF. The gene calls are TRBV15 and TRBJ1-5; TRBD1 agrees at 7 bases. Germline V gene sequence: CDR1 LNHNV, CDR2 YYDKDF (reference sequence). V shed 7 bases and J 2 bases; nucleotides not matched to a gene: 5. This CDR3 region has 14 residues.

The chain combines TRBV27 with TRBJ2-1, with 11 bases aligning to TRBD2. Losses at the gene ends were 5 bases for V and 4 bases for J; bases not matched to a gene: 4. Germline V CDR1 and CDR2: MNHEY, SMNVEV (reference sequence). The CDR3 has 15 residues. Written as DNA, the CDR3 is TGTGCCAGCAGTATACTAGCGGGGGTGTACAATGAGCAGTTCTTC. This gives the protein CASSILAGVYNEQFF.

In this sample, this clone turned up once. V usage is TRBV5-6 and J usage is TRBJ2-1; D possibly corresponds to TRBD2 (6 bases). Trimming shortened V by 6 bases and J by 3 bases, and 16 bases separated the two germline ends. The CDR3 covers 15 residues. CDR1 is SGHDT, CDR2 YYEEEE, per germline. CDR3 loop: CASTGSGGNYNEQFF. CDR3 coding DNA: TGTGCCAGCACCGGATCCGGGGGTAACTACAATGAGCAGTTCTTC.

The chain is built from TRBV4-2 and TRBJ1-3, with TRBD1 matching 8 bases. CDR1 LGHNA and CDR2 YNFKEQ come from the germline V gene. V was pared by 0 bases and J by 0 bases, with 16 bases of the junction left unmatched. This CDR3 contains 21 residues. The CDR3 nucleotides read TGTGCCAGCAGCCAAGAAAGATCAACAGGGGGGCTTCTGAACTCTGGAAACACCATATATTTT. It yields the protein CASSQERSTGGLLNSGNTIYF.

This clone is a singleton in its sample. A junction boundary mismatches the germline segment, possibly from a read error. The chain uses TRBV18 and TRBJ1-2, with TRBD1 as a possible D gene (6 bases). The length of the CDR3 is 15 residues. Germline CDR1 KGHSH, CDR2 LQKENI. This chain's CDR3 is CASSPIQGHNDGYTF. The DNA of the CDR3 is TGTGCCAGCTCACCAATACAGGGCCATAACGATGGCTACACCTTC.

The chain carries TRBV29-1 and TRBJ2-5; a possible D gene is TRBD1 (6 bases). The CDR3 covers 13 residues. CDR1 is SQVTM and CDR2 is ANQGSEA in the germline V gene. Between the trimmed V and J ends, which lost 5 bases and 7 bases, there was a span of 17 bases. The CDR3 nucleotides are TGCAGCGTTACCCCCGGGACAAAGGCGACCCAGTACTTC. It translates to CSVTPGTKATQYF.

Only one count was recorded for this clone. This CDR3 is CASSPPDNEQFF. CDR3 DNA sequence: TGTGCCAGCAGCCCCCCAGACAATGAGCAGTTCTTC. The chain recombines TRBV5-4 with TRBJ2-1; D call uncertain. The CDR3 covers 12 residues. V dropped 4 bases and J dropped 5 bases, with 7 bases sitting between them. CDR1 and CDR2 (germline): SGHNT, YYREEE (reference sequence). Full variable domain (outside the CDR3, taken from reference TRBV5-4 and TRBJ2-1): ETGVTQSPTHLIKTRGQQVTLRCSSQSGHNTVSWYQQALGQGPQFIFQYYREEENGRGNFPPRFSGLQFPNYSSELNVNALELDDSALYLCASSPPDNEQFFGPGTRLTVL.

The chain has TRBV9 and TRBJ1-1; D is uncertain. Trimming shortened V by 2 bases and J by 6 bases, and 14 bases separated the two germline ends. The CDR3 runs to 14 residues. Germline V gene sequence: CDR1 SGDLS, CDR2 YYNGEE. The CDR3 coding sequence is TGTGCCAGCAGCGTGGGAGGGTTAGAAGCTGAAGCTTTCTTT. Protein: CASSVGGLEAEAFF.

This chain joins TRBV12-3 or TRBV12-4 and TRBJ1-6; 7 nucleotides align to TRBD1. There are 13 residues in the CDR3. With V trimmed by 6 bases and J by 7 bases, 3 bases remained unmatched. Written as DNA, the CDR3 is TGTGCCAGCAGCCCAGGGGGAAATTCACCCCTCCACTTT. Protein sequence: CASSPGGNSPLHF.

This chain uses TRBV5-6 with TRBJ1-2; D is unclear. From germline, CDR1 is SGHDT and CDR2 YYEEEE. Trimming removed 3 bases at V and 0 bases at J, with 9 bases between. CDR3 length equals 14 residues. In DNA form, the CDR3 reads TGTGCCAGCAGCTACGGACTGACTAACTATGGCTACACCTTC. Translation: CASSYGLTNYGYTF.

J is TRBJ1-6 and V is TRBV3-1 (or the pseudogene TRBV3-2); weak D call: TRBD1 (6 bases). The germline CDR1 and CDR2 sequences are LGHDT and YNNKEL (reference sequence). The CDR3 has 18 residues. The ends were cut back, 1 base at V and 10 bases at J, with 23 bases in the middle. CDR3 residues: CASSQALLWDTRPSPLHF. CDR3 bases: TGTGCCAGCAGCCAAGCACTTCTGTGGGACACCCGACCATCACCCCTCCACTTT.

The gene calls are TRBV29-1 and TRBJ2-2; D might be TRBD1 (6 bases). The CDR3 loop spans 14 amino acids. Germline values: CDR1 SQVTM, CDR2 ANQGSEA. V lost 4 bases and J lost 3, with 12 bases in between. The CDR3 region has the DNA TGCAGCGTTGCATTACAGGGTTACACCGGGGAGCTGTTTTTT. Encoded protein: CSVALQGYTGELFF.

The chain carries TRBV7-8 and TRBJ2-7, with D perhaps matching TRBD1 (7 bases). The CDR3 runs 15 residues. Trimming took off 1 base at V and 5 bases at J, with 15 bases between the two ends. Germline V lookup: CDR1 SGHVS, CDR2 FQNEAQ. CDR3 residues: CASSLVAGGKNEQYF. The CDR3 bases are TGTGCCAGCAGCTTAGTAGCAGGGGGGAAAAACGAGCAGTACTTC.

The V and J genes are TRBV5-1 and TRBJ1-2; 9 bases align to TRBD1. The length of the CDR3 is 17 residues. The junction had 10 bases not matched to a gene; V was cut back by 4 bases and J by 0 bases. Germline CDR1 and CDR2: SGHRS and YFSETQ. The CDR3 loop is CASSDPGTGLANYGYTF. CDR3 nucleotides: TGCGCCAGCAGCGACCCCGGGACAGGGTTAGCTAACTATGGCTACACCTTC.

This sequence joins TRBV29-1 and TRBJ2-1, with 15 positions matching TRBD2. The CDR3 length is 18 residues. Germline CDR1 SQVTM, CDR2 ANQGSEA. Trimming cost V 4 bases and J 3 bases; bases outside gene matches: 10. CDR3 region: CSVGRTSGGEAIYNEQFF. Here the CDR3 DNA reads TGCAGCGTTGGAAGGACTAGCGGGGGGGAGGCAATCTACAATGAGCAGTTCTTC.

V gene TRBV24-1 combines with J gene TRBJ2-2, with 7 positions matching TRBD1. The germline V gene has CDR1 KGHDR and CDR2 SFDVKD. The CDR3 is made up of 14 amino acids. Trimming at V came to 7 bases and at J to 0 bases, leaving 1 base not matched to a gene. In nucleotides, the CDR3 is TGTGCCACCAGGGGGACAGCGAACACCGGGGAGCTGTTTTTT. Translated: CATRGTANTGELFF.

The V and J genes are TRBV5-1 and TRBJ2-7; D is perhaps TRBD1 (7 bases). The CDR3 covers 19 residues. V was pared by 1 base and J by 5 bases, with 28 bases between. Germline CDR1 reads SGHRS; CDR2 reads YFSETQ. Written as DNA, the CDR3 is TGCGCCAGCAGCTTGAAAGAAATGACAGGGACTTATTCAGGGAACGAGCAGTACTTC. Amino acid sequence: CASSLKEMTGTYSGNEQYF.

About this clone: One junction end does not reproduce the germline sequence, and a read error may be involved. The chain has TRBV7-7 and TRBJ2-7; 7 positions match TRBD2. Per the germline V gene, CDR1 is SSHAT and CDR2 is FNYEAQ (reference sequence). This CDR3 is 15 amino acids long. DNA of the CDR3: TGTGCTAGCAGCTCGGCCGGGACTATTATTTACGAGCAGTACTTC. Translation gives CASSSAGTIIYEQYF.

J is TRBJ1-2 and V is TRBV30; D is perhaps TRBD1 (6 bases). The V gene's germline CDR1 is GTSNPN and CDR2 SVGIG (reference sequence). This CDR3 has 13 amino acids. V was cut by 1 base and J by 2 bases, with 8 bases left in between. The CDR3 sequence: CAWSAGTNYGYTF. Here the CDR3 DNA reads TGTGCCTGGAGTGCCGGGACAAACTATGGCTACACCTTC.